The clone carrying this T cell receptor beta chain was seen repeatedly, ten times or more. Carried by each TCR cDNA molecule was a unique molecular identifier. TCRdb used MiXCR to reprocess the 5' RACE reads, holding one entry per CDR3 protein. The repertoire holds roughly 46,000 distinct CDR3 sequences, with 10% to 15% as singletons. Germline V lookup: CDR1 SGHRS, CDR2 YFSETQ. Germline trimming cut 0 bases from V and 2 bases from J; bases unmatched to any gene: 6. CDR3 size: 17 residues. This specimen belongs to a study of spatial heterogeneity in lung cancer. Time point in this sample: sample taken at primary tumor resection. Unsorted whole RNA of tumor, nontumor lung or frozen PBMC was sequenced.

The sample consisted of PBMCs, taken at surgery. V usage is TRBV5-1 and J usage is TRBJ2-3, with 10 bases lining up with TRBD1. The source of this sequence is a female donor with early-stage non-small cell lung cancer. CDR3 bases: TGCGCCAGCAGCTTGGCTGGGACAGGGGTCGCCACAGATACGCAGTATTTT. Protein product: CASSLAGTGVATDTQYF.